This T cell receptor (beta chain) was found in a study of cytomegalovirus exposure and HLA in healthy donors. Measured with immunoSEQ multiplex PCR; TCRdb has only the in-frame clones, and not every one. This sample has 160,000 or so clones, with more than 75% found just once. To note about this clone: Its antigen is currently unknown.

Whole-study results and caveats: The classifier reportedly diagnosed cytomegalovirus status with high specificity and sensitivity.

The CDR3 has 15 amino acids. Germline V gives CDR1 SGHRS, CDR2 YFSETQ. V was clipped by 0 bases and J by 2 bases; unmatched bases: 5. The origin of this receptor is a man aged 18 to 29 in good health and CMV-seronegative. What was sequenced was PBMCs. The V call is TRBV5-1, the J call TRBJ2-7; 7 bases are shared with TRBD1. The CDR3 spells CASSLDRGFAYEQYV. The CDR3 nucleotides are TGCGCCAGCAGCTTGGACAGGGGATTTGCCTACGAGCAGTACGTC.